The 13 T cell receptor beta chains given below trace back to one sample, sequenced in a study of T cell clones after liver transplantation. Data came from immunoSEQ multiplex PCR; TCRdb stores just in-frame clones and leaves some out. Seen here are fewer than 70,000 clones, 70% to 75% observed once, and the top ten hold approximately 15%. The material was CD4+ T cells from blood, obtained before liver transplant. Receptors originate from a human donor who received a liver transplant.

With respect to this clone: This specimen includes other DNA sequences encoding the same CDR3. This sequence joins TRBV7-9 and TRBJ2-3; 12 positions agree with TRBD2. Germline V CDR1 and CDR2: SEHNR, FQNEAQ (reference sequence). The CDR3 is 17 residues long. Trimming at V came to 5 bases and at J to 1 base, leaving 7 bases not matched to a gene. CDR3 coding DNA: TGTGCCAGCAGCACTTGGACTAGCGGGGTCCGCACAGATACGCAGTATTTT. This encodes CASSTWTSGVRTDTQYF.

CDR3 in amino acids: CASSTLSQGEGELFF. The CDR3 coding sequence is TGTGCCAGTAGTACCCTCTCACAGGGGGAGGGGGAGCTGTTTTTT. The chain has TRBV19 and TRBJ2-2, with TRBD1 identical over 8 bases. The CDR3 spans 15 residues. In germline, CDR1 is LNHDA, CDR2 SQIVND (reference sequence). V lost 4 bases to trimming and J lost 8 bases; unmatched junction nucleotides: 9.

This clone was counted a few times. CDR3: CASSIRQGLNEKLFF. The DNA for the CDR3 is TGTGCCAGCAGCATACGACAGGGCCTTAATGAAAAACTGTTTTTT. This sequence joins TRBV7-6 and TRBJ1-4; 7 positions match TRBD1. The V gene's germline CDR1 is SGHVS and CDR2 FNYEAQ. V was clipped by 5 bases and J by 4 bases; unmatched bases: 7. The CDR3 is 15 amino acids.

The genes are TRBV5-1 and TRBJ2-1; a weak D match, TRBD2 (6 bases). Germline V CDR1 and CDR2: SGHRS, YFSETQ. Trimming cost V 4 bases and J 2 bases, with 13 bases left between them. The CDR3 is 15 residues long. The CDR3 nucleotides are TGCGCCAGCAGCGCCGGGGGAGACGCCTACAATGAGCAGTTCTTC. Its protein is CASSAGGDAYNEQFF.

This clone has only one observation. The genes are TRBV18 and TRBJ1-3; TRBD1 agrees at 7 bases. Trimming at V came to 1 base and at J to 3 bases, leaving 6 bases not matched to a gene. The CDR3 has 16 amino acids. In germline, CDR1 is KGHSH, CDR2 LQKENI. The DNA of the CDR3 is TGTGCCAGCTCACCACGAGAGGGGGCGCATGGAAACACCATATATTTT. This codes for CASSPREGAHGNTIYF.

The chain links TRBV25-1 to TRBJ1-2; TRBD1 matches 8 bases. The CDR3 is 13 residues long. Germline assignment: CDR1 MGHDK and CDR2 SYGVNS. With 3 bases clipped from V and 7 bases from J, the junction kept 4 bases outside the gene matches. CDR3 sequence (DNA): TGTGCCAGCAGTGACAGGGGGCAGGGTGGCTACACCTTC. It translates to CASSDRGQGGYTF.

The rearrangement uses TRBV23-1 and TRBJ2-2; TRBD1 matches at 7 bases. TRBV23-1 is marked as an open reading frame, function uncertain. The CDR3 contains 16 residues. V dropped 3 bases and J dropped 2; count of bases not matched to a gene: 6. The CDR3: CASSQPGTENTGELFF. The CDR3 DNA follows: TGCGCCAGCAGTCAGCCGGGGACAGAAAACACCGGGGAGCTGTTTTTT.

J is TRBJ2-7 and V is TRBV30; D may be TRBD1 (6 bases). V gave up 0 bases and J gave up 6 bases, with 15 bases separating them. CDR3 length: 14 residues. From germline, CDR1 is GTSNPN and CDR2 SVGIG (reference sequence). CDR3 sequence reads: CAWSVPDRFGEQYF. The CDR3 coding sequence is TGTGCCTGGAGTGTCCCGGACAGATTTGGCGAGCAGTACTTC.

This clone ranks as medium-sized (0.01 to 0.1%). V and J are TRBV7-2 and TRBJ1-2; the match to TRBD1 covers 8 bases. The germline V gene encodes CDR1 SGHTA and CDR2 FQGNSA. The ends lost 3 bases at V and 4 bases at J; junction bases unmatched: 4. This CDR3 contains 14 residues. CDR3 in amino acids: CASSFDRGGYGYTF. CDR3 coding DNA: TGTGCCAGCAGCTTTGACAGGGGAGGCTATGGCTACACCTTC.

The chain carries TRBV11-2 and TRBJ2-7, with 8 bases aligning to TRBD1. Germline assignment: CDR1 SGHAT and CDR2 FQNNGV. The CDR3 is made up of 14 amino acids. The J segment lost 3 bases and the V segment lost 5 bases, leaving 6 bases of the junction unmatched. The CDR3, as DNA: TGTGCCAGCAGCACTCGACAGGGGAGCTACGAGCAGTACTTC. This sequence encodes CASSTRQGSYEQYF. The whole variable domain, remainder taken from reference TRBV11-2 and TRBJ2-7, is EAGVAQSPRYKIIEKRQSVAFWCNPISGHATLYWYQQILGQGPKLLIQFQNNGVVDDSQLPKDRFSAERLKGVDSTLKIQPAKLEDSAVYLCASSTRQGSYEQYFGPGTRLTVT.

The J gene is TRBJ1-3, the V gene TRBV5-4; possible D gene TRBD1, 5 bases. The CDR3 runs 15 residues. CDR1 is SGHNT, CDR2 YYREEE, per germline (reference sequence). Trimming left V 0 bases short and J 0 bases short, with 7 bases between. The CDR3 reads CASSLGGLSGNTIYF. The DNA of the CDR3 is TGTGCCAGCAGCTTGGGGGGCCTCTCTGGAAACACCATATATTTT. Full variable domain (rest looked up from reference TRBV5-4 and TRBJ1-3): ETGVTQSPTHLIKTRGQQVTLRCSSQSGHNTVSWYQQALGQGPQFIFQYYREEENGRGNFPPRFSGLQFPNYSSELNVNALELDDSALYLCASSLGGLSGNTIYFGEGSWLTVV.

V and J are TRBV5-5 and TRBJ1-2; 10 bases agree with TRBD1. Losses at the gene ends were 5 bases for V and 7 bases for J; bases not matched to a gene: 5. Germline loops: CDR1 SGHKS, CDR2 YYEKEE (reference sequence). The CDR3 sequence is 13 residues long. In nucleotides, the CDR3 is TGTGCCAGCAGGGTGGGACAGGGGCCTGGCTACACCTTC. Amino acids: CASRVGQGPGYTF.

The chain uses TRBV5-1 and TRBJ1-2; D not certain. In germline, CDR1 is SGHRS, CDR2 YFSETQ. The CDR3 runs 13 residues. V lost 2 bases, J lost 3 bases, and 8 bases lay in between. The CDR3 here is CASSLTEDYGYTF. The CDR3, as DNA: TGCGCCAGCAGCTTAACAGAAGACTATGGCTACACCTTC.